The rows below give T cell receptor beta chains drawn from one sample of a study of technical replicates of blood from several donors. Measured with immunoSEQ multiplex PCR; TCRdb has only the in-frame clones, and not every one. The sample yields under 100,000 clones, approximately 96% seen once. Sequencing was carried out using T cells isolated from PBMCs. The receptor set was obtained from a human donor in good health. The CDR3 runs from the conserved cysteine through the conserved F or W. The order of the fields is D gene, clone size, V gene, J gene, CDR3 DNA, CDR3 protein. A D gene is named only where the DNA matches it firmly. Size values are once, few and many counts, or a class for expanded clones, and some rows have none.

D: -; size: -; V: TRBV28; J: TRBJ2-2; DNA: TGTGCCAGCAGATTGACAGGTCCCTTGGCGAACACCGGGGAGCTGTTTTTT; CDR3: CASRLTGPLANTGELFF
D: TRBD2; size: -; V: TRBV4-3; J: TRBJ2-1; DNA: TGCGCCAGCAGCCAAGAAGGACTAGCGGCCTTCAATGAGCAGTTCTTC; CDR3: CASSQEGLAAFNEQFF
D: TRBD1; size: -; V: TRBV7-7; J: TRBJ2-2; DNA: TGTGCCAGCAGCCGTTGGACAGGCCGCACCGGGGAGCTGTTTTTT; CDR3: CASSRWTGRTGELFF
D: -; size: -; V: TRBV29-1; J: TRBJ1-1; DNA: TGCAGCGTTCTCAGGACGAGGACTTACACTGAAGCTTTCTTT; CDR3: CSVLRTRTYTEAFF
D: TRBD2; size: -; V: TRBV27; J: TRBJ2-3; DNA: TGTGCCAGCAGTTTAATACTAGCGGGAGGCACAGATACGCAGTATTTT; CDR3: CASSLILAGGTDTQYF
D: -; size: once; V: TRBV29-1; J: TRBJ2-3; DNA: TGCAGCGTTGTCGGAGAAACAGGGTCAGATACGCAGTATTTT; CDR3: CSVVGETGSDTQYF
D: TRBD2; size: -; V: TRBV4-3; J: TRBJ2-7; DNA: TGCGCCAGCAGCCAAGAAAGAGAGCGGGAGGGCTATTACGAGCAGTACTTC; CDR3: CASSQEREREGYYEQYF
D: -; size: -; V: TRBV27; J: TRBJ2-7; DNA: TGTGCCAGCAGTTTAAATGTCTACTACGAGCAGTACTTC; CDR3: CASSLNVYYEQYF
D: -; size: -; V: TRBV4-1; J: TRBJ2-3; DNA: TGCGCCAGCAGCCTGAGACTAGGAGCAGATACGCAGTATTTT; CDR3: CASSLRLGADTQYF
D: TRBD1; size: -; V: TRBV9; J: TRBJ2-7; DNA: TGTGCCAGCAGCGCGGGGGGACAGGGGGCCCACGAGCAGTACTTC; CDR3: CASSAGGQGAHEQYF
D: TRBD1; size: -; V: TRBV4-3; J: TRBJ2-1; DNA: TGCGCCAGCAGCCAAGAGGGCCAGACAGGGTTCAGAGAGCAGTTCTTC; CDR3: CASSQEGQTGFREQFF
D: -; size: -; V: TRBV6-5; J: TRBJ2-1; DNA: TGTGCCAGCAGTTACCGAGGGGAGCAGTTCTTC; CDR3: CASSYRGEQFF
D: TRBD1; size: -; V: TRBV23-1; J: TRBJ2-7; DNA: TGCGCCAGCAGTCAATCCACGACAGGGGTCCACGAGCAGTACTTC; CDR3: CASSQSTTGVHEQYF
D: TRBD1; size: -; V: TRBV5-1; J: TRBJ2-7; DNA: TGCGCCAGCAGCCCTTGGACAGGAAGAGAACTCTACGAGCAGTACTTC; CDR3: CASSPWTGRELYEQYF
D: -; size: -; V: TRBV11-3; J: TRBJ2-5; DNA: TGTGCCAGCAGCTTCTGGACACAGGCCCGAGAGACCCAGTACTTC; CDR3: CASSFWTQARETQYF
D: -; size: -; V: TRBV6-5; J: TRBJ1-1; DNA: TGTGCCAGCAGTTACTCAGGGGGCACTGAAGCTTTCTTT; CDR3: CASSYSGGTEAFF
D: -; size: once; V: TRBV5-1; J: TRBJ2-1; DNA: TGCGCCAGCAGCTTGGATGCGGAGTCGAATGAGCAGTTCTTC; CDR3: CASSLDAESNEQFF
D: TRBD2; size: -; V: TRBV7-9; J: TRBJ2-7; DNA: TGTGCCAGCAGCTCAATAGCGGGAACCTACGAGCAGTACTTC; CDR3: CASSSIAGTYEQYF
D: -; size: once; V: TRBV28; J: TRBJ1-3; DNA: TGTGCCAGCAGTCTCACTAGGTCTGGAAACACCATATATTTT; CDR3: CASSLTRSGNTIYF
D: TRBD1; size: -; V: TRBV10-3; J: TRBJ1-5; DNA: TGTGCCATCAGGGGGACAGGATCTAATCAGCCCCAGCATTTT; CDR3: CAIRGTGSNQPQHF
D: -; size: -; V: TRBV10-3; J: TRBJ1-2; DNA: TGTGCCATCAGTGAAGACCGCCAGGGTGGCTACACCTTC; CDR3: CAISEDRQGGYTF
D: TRBD2; size: -; V: TRBV5-6; J: TRBJ2-3; DNA: TGTGCCAGCAGCCCTAGCGGGGGCACAGATACGCAGTATTTT; CDR3: CASSPSGGTDTQYF
D: -; size: -; V: TRBV27; J: TRBJ1-4; DNA: TGTGCCAGCAGTCACTCAACTAATGAAAAACTGTTTTTT; CDR3: CASSHSTNEKLFF
D: TRBD2; size: -; V: TRBV4-2; J: TRBJ2-7; DNA: TGTGCCAGCAGCCAAGTCTCAAGCGGGGGCTACGAGCAGTACTTC; CDR3: CASSQVSSGGYEQYF